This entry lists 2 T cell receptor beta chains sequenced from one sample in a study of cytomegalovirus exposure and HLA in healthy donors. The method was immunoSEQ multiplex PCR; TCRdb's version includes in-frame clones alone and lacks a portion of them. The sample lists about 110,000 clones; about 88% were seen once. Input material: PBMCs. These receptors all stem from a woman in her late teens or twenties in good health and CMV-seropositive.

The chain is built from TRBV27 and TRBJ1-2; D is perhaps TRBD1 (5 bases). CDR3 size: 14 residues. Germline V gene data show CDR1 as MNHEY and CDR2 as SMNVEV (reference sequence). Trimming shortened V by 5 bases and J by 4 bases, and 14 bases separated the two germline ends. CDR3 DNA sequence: TGTGCCAGCAGTCCATCCTCTGACAGCTATGGCTACACCTTC. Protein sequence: CASSPSSDSYGYTF.

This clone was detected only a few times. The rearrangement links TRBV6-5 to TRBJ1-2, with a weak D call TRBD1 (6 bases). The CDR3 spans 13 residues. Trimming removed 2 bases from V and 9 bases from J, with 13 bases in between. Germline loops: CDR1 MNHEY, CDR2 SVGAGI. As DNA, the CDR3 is TGTGCCAGCAGTTACGACGACAGGAGGAGCTACACCTTC. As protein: CASSYDDRRSYTF.